A selection of T cell receptor beta chains follows, all from one sample in a study of response to subunit inactivated influenza vaccine. TCRdb ran MiXCR on the RT-PCR reads and lists one entry per CDR3 protein. The sample holds about 700,000 distinct CDR3 sequences, 15% to 18% seen once. Sequencing was performed on PBMCs from blood, taken roughly 12 days after vaccination. These receptors all stem from a man over 45 who received an inactivated influenza vaccine. The CDR3 runs from the conserved cysteine through the conserved F or W. D genes are given only for firm matches. For some rows the clone size is stated as once, few or many, or as a class when expanded; others skip it.

J gene,D gene,clone size,V gene,CDR3 DNA,CDR3 protein
TRBJ2-1,-,few,TRBV5-1,TGCGCCAGCAGCGTAGGGACAACCACATCCTACAATGAGCAGTTCTTC,CASSVGTTTSYNEQFF
TRBJ2-5,-,few,TRBV7-9,TGTGCCCAAAGCGGTGGGGAGACCCAGTACTTC,CAQSGGETQYF
TRBJ2-7,TRBD2,many,TRBV12-3/TRBV12-4,TGTGCCAGCAGCCGAGGGGTAGCGGGAGTCGAGCAGTACTTC,CASSRGVAGVEQYF
TRBJ2-3,-,-,TRBV20-1,TGCAGTGTTATACACAACACAGATACGCAGTATTTT,CSVIHNTDTQYF
TRBJ2-1,TRBD1,few,TRBV28,TGTGCCAGCAGGAGGGGGCTTATTGAGCAGTTCTTC,CASRRGLIEQFF
TRBJ1-2,-,few,TRBV7-9,TGTGCCAGCAGCTTAGGGGAGGGGGGCTACACCTTC,CASSLGEGGYTF
TRBJ2-5,-,-,TRBV7-3,TGTGCCAGCAGCCTTACTAGCTTTTCGGAGACCCAGTACTTC,CASSLTSFSETQYF
TRBJ2-1,-,few,TRBV5-1,TGCGCCAGCAGCTTGGGTTGGCAGGTGGACTACAATGAGCAGTTCTTC,CASSLGWQVDYNEQFF
TRBJ1-5,-,few,TRBV2,TGTGCCAGCAGTGAAGAAAGGGACGCCGCCTCCAATCAGCCCCAGCATTTT,CASSEERDAASNQPQHF
TRBJ2-1,TRBD1,few,TRBV5-1,TGCGCCAGCAGCGCCGGGACAGGGCAATACAATGAGCAGTTCTTC,CASSAGTGQYNEQFF
TRBJ2-5,TRBD2,few,TRBV20-1,TGCAGTGCTAGACCACTAACTAGCGGGAGGGCCGAAGAGACCCAGTACTTC,CSARPLTSGRAEETQYF
TRBJ2-6,TRBD1,few,TRBV28,TGTGCCAGCAGTTTGGACAGGTTCTCTGGGGCCAACGTCCTGACTTTC,CASSLDRFSGANVLTF
TRBJ1-1,-,-,TRBV7-9,TGTGCCAGCAGCCTGACCCCCGTAGGTGAAGCTTTCTTT,CASSLTPVGEAFF
TRBJ2-2,TRBD2,-,TRBV3-1,TGTGCCAGCAGCCAACGGATAGCGGGAGCGGGCGGGGAGCTGTTTTTT,CASSQRIAGAGGELFF
TRBJ2-2,-,-,TRBV2,TGTGCCAGCAGTGAAGGGACAGCGAACACCGGGGAGCTGTTTTTT,CASSEGTANTGELFF
TRBJ2-7,TRBD1,few,TRBV2,TGTGCCAGCACCCCGGGACAGGGGCCCAACTACGAGCAGTACTTC,CASTPGQGPNYEQYF
TRBJ2-7,TRBD2,few,TRBV7-2,TGTGCCAGCAGCCCAGGGAGGGACGGCTACGAGCAGTACTTC,CASSPGRDGYEQYF
TRBJ2-1,TRBD1,-,TRBV5-1,TGCGCCAGCAGCCCCCGACAGGGTTCAGTTGTTGAGCAGTTCTTC,CASSPRQGSVVEQFF
TRBJ1-5,-,-,TRBV20-1,TGCAGTGCTAGAGATTTCGGGACTACCTTCGAGCCCCAGCATTTT,CSARDFGTTFEPQHF
TRBJ1-3,TRBD1,few,TRBV20-1,TGCAGTGCCAGGGTGACAGGGTCTGGAAACACCATATATTTT,CSARVTGSGNTIYF
TRBJ1-2,-,many,TRBV18,TGTGCCAGCTCCGTCGATGGCTATGGCTACACCTTC,CASSVDGYGYTF
TRBJ2-7,TRBD1,-,TRBV20-1,TGCAGTGCTAGTCCTGGACAGGACACCTACGAGCAGTACTTC,CSASPGQDTYEQYF
TRBJ2-3,-,-,TRBV5-1,TGCGCCAGCAGCTTGGGCGGCTCATTAGGCACAGATACGCAGTATTTT,CASSLGGSLGTDTQYF